The subject of this entry is one TCR beta chain. These data are taken from a study of control samples from healthy donors and cancer patients. Assay used: immunoSEQ multiplex PCR; TCRdb lists only in-frame clones, some missing. The table has over 120,000 clones, around 94% seen once; the top ten hold more than 13%. The germline V gene has CDR1 KGHSH and CDR2 LQKENI. This CDR3 contains 13 residues. V gave up 0 bases and J gave up 11 bases, with 13 bases separating them. The chain couples TRBV18 to TRBJ1-1; D is undetermined. The TCR originated in a man between 60 and 75 years old with colorectal cancer. Sequencing was done on a sample of PBMCs. CDR3 DNA sequence: TGTGCCAGCTCACCACCGGGAAACCTCATGGCTTTCTTT. Encoded protein: CASSPPGNLMAFF.